This T cell receptor beta chain was recovered during a study of monozygotic twins with inflammatory bowel disease (dated by TCRdb to 2018 to 2020). Notes on the research overall: In total, around 28 monozygotic twin pairs made up the full study: 19 Danish pairs, all IBD-discordant, plus nine German pairs, of which four were IBD-concordant and five were IBD-discordant. The search for disease-associated traits relied mainly on comparing IBD patients with their genetically identical healthy co-twins within discordant pairs. Each individual had, on average, about 151 000 unique TCRalpha sequences and 181 000 unique TCRbeta sequences available for analysis. Points the paper makes about the study in general: IBD patients had lower TCRbeta repertoire diversity, measured by the inverse Simpson index, than their healthy co-twins. IBD patients shared fewer clonotypes with other individuals than healthy twins did, most markedly in patients showing signs of disease activity. No single strong signal or clonotype linked to IBD turned up in the results, so the idea that one exists was not supported. Repertoire similarity did not differ between concordant and discordant twins, possibly due to limited statistical power. Because patients received different immunosuppressive treatments, the repertoires may have picked up extra background noise and variability between individuals. Distinction between different T cell subtypes could not be achieved in the analysis.

A remark on this clonotype: Its antigen target is currently unknown.

CDR1 and CDR2, per the germline V gene, are SGHRS and YFSETQ. The CDR3 runs 15 residues from the cysteine to the phenylalanine. Only the protein sequence is given. A roughly 2.5 ml peripheral blood sample was drawn into PAXgene tubes per donor and stored at -80°C. Total RNA was isolated from whole blood with the PAXgene blood miRNA kit on an automated QIAcube, without T cell sorting. Peripheral blood from monozygotic twin pairs concordant or discordant for inflammatory bowel disease was subjected to deep TCRalpha and TCRbeta repertoire profiling with unique molecular barcoding. Smoking habits were recorded for all twin pairs, and each individual was classified as a current, former or never smoker. Libraries were built with 5' RACE. For each TCR library, 3,500 to 4,000 ng of total RNA was used. cDNA was synthesized with SMARTScribe reverse transcriptase in eight separate reactions per sample. During cDNA synthesis, unique molecular identifiers containing a 6-nucleotide sample barcode were introduced by template switching. Two nested PCRs of about 15 and 9 cycles amplified the TCRalpha and TCRbeta cDNA, and bead purification followed each PCR. Before amplification, the cDNA was both treated with uracil DNA-glycosylase and purified with the QIAquick PCR purification kit. In the second PCR, Illumina TruSeq-compatible adapters and sample-specific barcodes were added. TapeStation and Qubit were used to check library quality and concentration, and 5 to 5.5 ng of each library was pooled. Sequencing of pooled libraries was carried out on an Illumina HiSeq2500 single-index Rapid Run using 2 x 100 bp reads and custom sequencing primers. The study's processing was this. MiGEC version 1.2.6 was used for UMI-based consensus assembly, which corrected PCR and sequencing errors. MiXCR version 2.1.1 was used for V(D)J alignment, clonotype assembly and CDR3 extraction. To normalise gene usage, clonotype sharing and MAIT/NKT TCR abundance, the top 1000, 10 000 and 20 000 clonotypes in each sample were analysed. After downsampling to 27 000 UMIs, diversity was calculated as the inverse Simpson index using the vegan R package. Paired Mann-Whitney U tests were applied to discordant twin pairs, with Benjamini-Hochberg correction for multiple testing. After TCRdb reprocessed the reads, each CDR3 protein sequence was kept as one row, without DNA. Clone size and V and J calls follow TCRdb, not the original study. This sample's table carries around 450,000 distinct CDR3 sequences. About 2.6% of the sample goes to the ten largest clones.

The receptor comes from a human donor with ulcerative colitis or Crohn's disease, or a healthy co-twin of an affected twin (not recorded which). Source material: blood. The rearrangement joined TRBV5-1 to TRBJ2-1; TCRdb outputs TRBD2, but without DNA this stays unchecked. The CDR3 sequence is CASSVRGLNYNEQFF.